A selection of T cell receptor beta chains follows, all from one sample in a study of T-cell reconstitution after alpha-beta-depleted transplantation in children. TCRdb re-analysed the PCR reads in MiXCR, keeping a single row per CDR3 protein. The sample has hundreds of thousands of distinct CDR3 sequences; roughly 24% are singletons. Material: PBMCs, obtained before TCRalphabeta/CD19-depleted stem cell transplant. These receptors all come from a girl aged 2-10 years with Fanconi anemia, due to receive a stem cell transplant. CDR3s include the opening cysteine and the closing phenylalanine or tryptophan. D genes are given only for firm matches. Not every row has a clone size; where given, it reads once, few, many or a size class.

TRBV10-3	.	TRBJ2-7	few	TGTGCCATCAAGGTGGGGCGAGGATTAGACTACGAGCAGTACTTC	CAIKVGRGLDYEQYF
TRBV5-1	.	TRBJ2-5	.	TGCGCCAGCAGCTCGCAAGGGTTAGGAGAGACCCAGTACTTC	CASSSQGLGETQYF
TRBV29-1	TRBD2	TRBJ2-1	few	TGCAGCGTTGGATGGCTAGCGGGAGGCTTCTCCTACAATGAGCAGTTCTTC	CSVGWLAGGFSYNEQFF
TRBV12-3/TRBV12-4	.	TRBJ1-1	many	TGTGCCAGCAGTTTAAGGGGGATGAACACTGAAGCTTTCTTT	CASSLRGMNTEAFF
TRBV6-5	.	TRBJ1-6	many	TGTGCCAGCAGTTTCGGACCTTCACCCCTCCACTTT	CASSFGPSPLHF
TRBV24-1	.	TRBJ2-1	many	TGTGCCACCACTCGGGGTGCGGGACCCTACAATGAGCAGTTCTTC	CATTRGAGPYNEQFF
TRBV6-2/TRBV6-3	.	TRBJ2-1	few	TGTGCCAGCAGTGCGGGTGCTCCTCCGATCGATGAGCAGTTCTTC	CASSAGAPPIDEQFF
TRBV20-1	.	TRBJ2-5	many	TGCAGTGCTAGTTCGGACACCGGTGTGGAGACCCAGTACTTC	CSASSDTGVETQYF
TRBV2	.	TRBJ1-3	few	TGTGCCAGCAGTGAAATGTCTGGAAACACCATATATTTT	CASSEMSGNTIYF
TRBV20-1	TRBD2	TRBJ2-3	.	TGTAGTGCTAGTGTACTAGCGGGAGACACAGATACGCAGTATTTT	CSASVLAGDTDTQYF
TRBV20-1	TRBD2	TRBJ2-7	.	TGCAGTGCTAGAGGGCAGGCGGGAGGGAAATACGAGCAGTACTTC	CSARGQAGGKYEQYF
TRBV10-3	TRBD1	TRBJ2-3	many	TGTGCCATCAGTGAGAACCGGGACAGGGAGGTAGTTGGCACAGATACGCAGTATTTT	CAISENRDREVVGTDTQYF
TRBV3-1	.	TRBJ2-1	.	TGTGCCAGCAGCCAAGAGGCTTACAATGAGCAGTTCTTC	CASSQEAYNEQFF